The 17 T cell receptor beta chains given below trace back to one sample, sequenced in a study of blood T cell repertoires in COVID-19 (TCRdb year 2020). The receptor library was made with the immunoSEQ multiplex PCR assay. This is the immuneACCESS table as TCRdb keeps it, with only in-frame sequences that have V and J called. A part of the clones is gone; compared with another copy, unresolved V genes explain less than half, and the rest is unexplained. The sample table lists roughly 190,000 clones, more than 75% of them with a count of one. The top ten constitute around 6% of the sample. The sequencing input was peripheral blood. These receptor sequences come from a middle-aged man with active or convalescent COVID-19.

The chain couples TRBV21-1 to TRBJ1-6; the table's D call TRBD1 went unverified against the DNA. TRBV21-1 is termed a pseudogene. This CDR3 spans 17 amino acids. The CDR3 spells CASSKRRGLMGNSPLHF. DNA of the CDR3: TGTGCCAGCAGCAAACGCAGGGGGCTCATGGGTAATTCACCCCTCCACTTT.

The chain joins TRBV30 to TRBJ1-2, with TRBD1 matching 7 bases. The germline gives CDR1 GTSNPN, CDR2 SVGIG (reference sequence). The CDR3 is made up of 17 amino acids. The trim removed 0 bases at V and 0 bases at J, leaving 10 bases unmatched. CDR3 DNA: TGTGCCTGGAGTGTACTCGGACAGGAGAATACTAACTATGGCTACACCTTC. It yields the protein CAWSVLGQENTNYGYTF.

The genes are TRBV7-9 and TRBJ1-4; the match to TRBD1 covers 7 bases. There are 15 residues in the CDR3. The germline V gene has CDR1 SEHNR and CDR2 FQNEAQ (reference sequence). V trimming: 5 bases; J trimming: 4 bases; junction bases outside the gene matches: 7. The CDR3 loop is CASSPRGTVNEKLFF. The CDR3, as DNA: TGTGCCAGCAGCCCCAGAGGGACAGTTAATGAAAAACTGTTTTTT.

The DNA of the CDR3 is TGTGCCAGCAGCTTAAGTCGCGCCAATCAGCCCCAGCATTTT. This encodes CASSLSRANQPQHF. The V call is TRBV5-5, the J call TRBJ1-5; D uncertain. CDR1 and CDR2 from the germline V gene are SGHKS and YYEKEE (reference sequence). The V gene lost 2 bases and the J gene lost 3 bases, with 9 bases spanning the gap. The CDR3 extends over 14 amino acids.

The chain uses TRBV6-5 and TRBJ1-5; TRBD1 is a possible D gene (5 bases). V lost 5 bases, J lost 0 bases, and 8 bases lay in between. The CDR3 runs to 14 residues. Germline CDR1 is MNHEY and CDR2 is SVGAGI. CDR3 DNA sequence: TGTGCCAGCAGTCCGCAGGGTAGCAATCAGCCCCAGCATTTT. Its translation is CASSPQGSNQPQHF.

The V call is TRBV24-1, the J call TRBJ2-1; 14 positions agree with TRBD2. The CDR3 extends over 16 amino acids. V shed 3 bases and J 6 bases; nucleotides not matched to a gene: 3. The germline V gene encodes CDR1 KGHDR and CDR2 SFDVKD. CDR3 in amino acids: CATSDPGLAGVNEQFF. In nucleotides, the CDR3 is TGTGCCACCAGTGATCCGGGACTAGCGGGAGTCAATGAGCAGTTCTTC.

This clone has just a few counts. The V gene is TRBV18, the J gene TRBJ1-5; no firm D call. V was cut by 3 bases and J by 0 bases, with 3 bases left in between. The V gene's germline CDR1 is KGHSH and CDR2 LQKENI. The CDR3 extends over 13 amino acids. Here the CDR3 reads CASSPSSNQPQHF. CDR3 sequence (DNA): TGTGCCAGCTCACCCAGTAGCAATCAGCCCCAGCATTTT.

The chain has TRBV11-3 and TRBJ1-1; a possible D gene is TRBD1 (6 bases). V lost 7 bases and J lost 2, with 14 bases in between. CDR3 length: 14 amino acids. CDR1 is SGHNT and CDR2 is YENEEA in the germline V gene. CDR3 in DNA: TGTGCCAGCAACTCACAGGGTATCAACACTGAAGCTTTCTTT. It is translated as CASNSQGINTEAFF.

This clone is a singleton in its sample. Written as DNA, the CDR3 is TGTGCCAGCATGACTAGCGGAGGCACCGGGGAGCTGTTTTTT. Translating it yields CASMTSGGTGELFF. The chain is built from TRBV6-4 and TRBJ2-2; 9 bases align to TRBD2. The trim removed 7 bases at V and 4 bases at J, leaving 4 bases unmatched. From germline, CDR1 is MRHNA and CDR2 SNTAGT. The CDR3 totals 14 residues.

In its sample, this clone was seen once. The V gene is TRBV5-5, the J gene TRBJ1-1; D call uncertain. V was cut by 5 bases and J by 0 bases, with 11 bases left in between. The CDR3 consists of 14 residues. CDR1 and CDR2 (germline): SGHKS, YYEKEE (reference sequence). CDR3 residues: CASRAVVLNTEAFF. The DNA for the CDR3 is TGTGCCAGCAGAGCCGTTGTGTTGAACACTGAAGCTTTCTTT. The full variable domain, its missing parts supplied by reference TRBV5-5 and TRBJ1-1, is DAGVTQSPTHLIKTRGQQVTLRCSPISGHKSVSWYQQVLGQGPQFIFQYYEKEERGRGNFPDRFSARQFPNYSSELNVNALLLGDSALYLCASRAVVLNTEAFFGQGTRLTVV.

The chain carries TRBV7-8 and TRBJ2-7, with 7 positions matching TRBD1. This CDR3 has 15 residues. The germline V gene encodes CDR1 SGHVS and CDR2 FQNEAQ. V dropped 5 bases and J dropped 0; count of bases not matched to a gene: 7. The CDR3 DNA is TGTGCCAGCAGCCGAGGCAGGGGGAGCTCCTACGAGCAGTACTTC. It yields the protein CASSRGRGSSYEQYF.

The chain carries TRBV4-1 and TRBJ1-4; 8 positions agree with TRBD1. This CDR3 has 13 amino acids. Per germline, CDR1 MGHRA and CDR2 YSYEKL. Trimming cost V 1 base and J 8 bases; bases outside gene matches: 0. Here the CDR3 reads CASSQGTGEKLFF. The CDR3 region has the DNA TGCGCCAGCAGCCAAGGGACAGGGGAAAAACTGTTTTTT.

The genes are TRBV15 and TRBJ2-1; 7 bases line up with TRBD1. This CDR3 is 16 amino acids long. V lost 1 base to trimming and J lost 7 bases; unmatched junction nucleotides: 10. The germline gives CDR1 LNHNV, CDR2 YYDKDF (reference sequence). DNA of the CDR3: TGTGCCACCAGCAGAGGGGGTACAGGGGCCGTAAATGAGCAGTTCTTC. Amino acids: CATSRGGTGAVNEQFF. Filled out from reference TRBV15 and TRBJ2-1, the complete variable domain reads DAMVIQNPRYQVTQFGKPVTLSCSQTLNHNVMYWYQQKSSQAPKLLFHYYDKDFNNEADTPDNFQSRRPNTSFCFLDIRSPGLGDTAMYLCATSRGGTGAVNEQFFGPGTRLTVL.

CDR3 protein: CASSSTRQGNYGYTF. The CDR3, as DNA: TGTGCCAGCTCATCCACCCGACAGGGTAACTATGGCTACACCTTC. V gene TRBV18 combines with J gene TRBJ1-2; 7 nucleotides line up with TRBD1. There are 15 residues in the CDR3. CDR1 and CDR2 from the germline V gene are KGHSH and LQKENI. Losses at the gene ends were 5 bases for V and 1 base for J; bases not matched to a gene: 7.

The rearrangement links TRBV28 to TRBJ2-7; perhaps TRBD2 as D (6 bases). The CDR3 has 15 amino acids. Trimming cost V 2 bases and J 2 bases, with 13 bases left between them. Germline CDR1 MDHEN, CDR2 SYDVKM. In DNA form, the CDR3 reads TGTGCCAGCAGTTTAAGGCTAGCGTCTCCCTACGAGCAGTACTTC. This sequence encodes CASSLRLASPYEQYF.

The rearrangement links TRBV7-9 to TRBJ2-7, with unresolved D. The V end lost 1 base, the J end lost 0 bases, and 10 bases lay between the germline ends. Germline-derived CDR1 and CDR2 are SEHNR and FQNEAQ (reference sequence). The CDR3 spans 15 residues. This chain's CDR3 is CASSLDPVNSYEQYF. The CDR3 region has the DNA TGTGCCAGCAGCTTAGACCCAGTAAACTCCTACGAGCAGTACTTC.

The chain recombines TRBV11-3 with TRBJ1-4; 9 bases align to TRBD1. Germline V gene sequence: CDR1 SGHNT, CDR2 YENEEA. J was trimmed by 5 bases and V by 1 base; bases with no gene match: 2. This CDR3 contains 15 residues. CDR3 in DNA: TGTGCCAGCAGCTTAGCGGACAGGGGCAATGAAAAACTGTTTTTT. Amino acid sequence: CASSLADRGNEKLFF. Based on the CDR3 plus reference TRBV11-3 and TRBJ1-4, the full variable domain is EAGVVQSPRYKIIEKKQPVAFWCNPISGHNTLYWYLQNLGQGPELLIRYENEEAVDDSQLPKDRFSAERLKGVDSTLKIQPAELGDSAVYLCASSLADRGNEKLFFGSGTQLSVL.